One sample yielded the 8 T cell receptor beta chains listed below, sequenced in a study of blood T cell repertoires in COVID-19 (dated by TCRdb to 2018 to 2020). Libraries were built with the immunoSEQ multiplex PCR assay. TCRdb holds this immuneACCESS table with in-frame rearrangements only. Some clones are missing; in checked studies, unresolved V genes explain under half, and the rest has no known cause. The sample records roughly 150,000 clones, roughly 86% of which are singletons. About 5.8% of the sample lies in the top ten. Sequenced material: peripheral blood. Every receptor here comes from a human donor in a cohort sampled during active COVID-19.

The chain employs TRBV28 and TRBJ2-7; TRBD2 matches 8 bases. Losses at the gene ends were 2 bases for V and 5 bases for J; bases not matched to a gene: 11. The CDR3 runs 16 residues. Looked up from germline, CDR1 is MDHEN and CDR2 is SYDVKM. Here the CDR3 DNA reads TGTGCCAGCAGTTTACGGACCGGGGGGGGTAGCAACGAGCAGTACTTC. It yields the protein CASSLRTGGGSNEQYF.

The chain's CDR3 is CASSRTHEGQIGHEQYF. As DNA, the CDR3 is TGTGCCAGCAGCCGTACACATGAAGGACAGATCGGCCACGAGCAGTACTTC. The rearrangement links TRBV7-9 to TRBJ2-7; tentatively, D is TRBD1 (6 bases). The CDR3 runs to 17 residues. Germline V gene data show CDR1 as SEHNR and CDR2 as FQNEAQ (reference sequence). V gave up 5 bases and J gave up 5 bases, with 25 bases separating them.

V is TRBV9 and J is TRBJ2-2; no clear D. The germline V and J ends were trimmed by 0 bases and 4 bases, with 4 bases remaining between them. The length of the CDR3 is 13 residues. Germline CDR1 reads SGDLS; CDR2 reads YYNGEE. CDR3 coding DNA: TGTGCCAGCAGCGTAGCGGTCACCGGGGAGCTGTTTTTT. Translating it yields CASSVAVTGELFF.

The V gene is TRBV6-4, the J gene TRBJ2-1; TRBD2 is a possible D gene (6 bases). The CDR3 spans 14 residues. CDR1 and CDR2 from the germline V gene are MRHNA and SNTAGT. V dropped 5 bases and J dropped 6 bases, with 14 bases sitting between them. The CDR3 reads CASSPLGGLNEQFF. The CDR3 DNA sequence: TGTGCCAGCAGTCCGCTGGGGGGTCTCAATGAGCAGTTCTTC.

The chain is built from TRBV2 and TRBJ2-5; TRBD2 aligns across 7 bases. CDR3 length: 13 residues. The V gene's germline CDR1 is SNHLY and CDR2 FYNNEI. Unmatched junction bases numbered 6, after V lost 6 bases and J lost 5 bases. CDR3 bases: TGTGCCAGCAGACGACTAGCTCGGGAGACCCAGTACTTC. Encoded protein: CASRRLARETQYF.

The chain uses TRBV2 and TRBJ1-5; 8 bases are shared with TRBD1. Germline V gives CDR1 SNHLY, CDR2 FYNNEI. The CDR3 has 11 amino acids. With V trimmed by 2 bases and J by 16 bases, 4 bases remained unmatched. The CDR3 region is CASSERQGIHF. CDR3 nucleotides: TGTGCCAGCAGTGAAAGACAGGGGATTCATTTT.

This sequence joins TRBV6-1 and TRBJ1-2, with D perhaps TRBD1 (6 bases). CDR1 is MNHNS and CDR2 is SASEGT in the germline V gene. Trimming pared 1 base from V and 8 bases from J, leaving 17 bases between. This CDR3 contains 15 residues. CDR3 nucleotide sequence: TGTGCCAGCAGTGAAGAGGGACACCTCCGAGGGGGCTACACCTTC. Translating it yields CASSEEGHLRGGYTF.

The chain recombines TRBV9 with TRBJ2-2, with 10 bases lining up with TRBD2. V gave up 4 bases and J gave up 5 bases; unmatched junction bases: 5. Germline CDR1 SGDLS, CDR2 YYNGEE. The CDR3 consists of 15 residues. In nucleotides, the CDR3 is TGTGCCAGCAGCCAACTAGCGGGGAGTACCGGGGAGCTGTTTTTT. Encoded protein: CASSQLAGSTGELFF. The full variable domain, its missing parts supplied by reference TRBV9 and TRBJ2-2, is DSGVTQTPKHLITATGQRVTLRCSPRSGDLSVYWYQQSLDQGLQFLIQYYNGEERAKGNILERFSAQQFPDLHSELNLSSLELGDSALYFCASSQLAGSTGELFFGEGSRLTVL.